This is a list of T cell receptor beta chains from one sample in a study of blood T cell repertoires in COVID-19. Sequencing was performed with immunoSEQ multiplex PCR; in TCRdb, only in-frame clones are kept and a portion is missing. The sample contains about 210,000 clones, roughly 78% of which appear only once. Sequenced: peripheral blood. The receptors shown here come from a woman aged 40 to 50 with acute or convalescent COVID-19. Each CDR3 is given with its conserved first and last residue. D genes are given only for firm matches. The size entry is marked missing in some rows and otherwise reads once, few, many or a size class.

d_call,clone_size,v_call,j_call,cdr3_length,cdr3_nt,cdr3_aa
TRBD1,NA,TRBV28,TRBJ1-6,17,TGTGCCAGCAGCCCCTCCGGGACAGGGGGGTTATACCCACCCCTCCACTTT,CASSPSGTGGLYPPLHF
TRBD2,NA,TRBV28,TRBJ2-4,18,TGTGCCAGCAGTCTGCCGAGGGGACTAGCGGGAGTAAGGGACATTCAGTACTTC,CASSLPRGLAGVRDIQYF
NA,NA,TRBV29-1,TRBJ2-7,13,TGCAGCGTTGAACGGGAAGGGGGCTACGAGCAGTACTTC,CSVEREGGYEQYF
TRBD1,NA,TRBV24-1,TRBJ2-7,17,TGTGCCACCAGTGACCCGACCGGGACAGGGGTTACCTACGAGCAGTACTTC,CATSDPTGTGVTYEQYF
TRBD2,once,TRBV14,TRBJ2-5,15,TGTGCCAGCAGCCAAAGGGGACTAGCGGAAGAGACCCAGTACTTC,CASSQRGLAEETQYF
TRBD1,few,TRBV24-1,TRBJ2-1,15,TGTGCCACCAGTGATTCGGGACAGGTGAACGATGAGCAGTTCTTC,CATSDSGQVNDEQFF
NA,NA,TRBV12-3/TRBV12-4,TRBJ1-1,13,TGTGCCAGCAGTTTAAACCGGGACATTGGAGCTTTCTTT,CASSLNRDIGAFF
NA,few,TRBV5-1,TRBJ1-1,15,TGCGCCAGCAGCTTGGAACTCCACCGGGACACTGAAGCTTTCTTT,CASSLELHRDTEAFF
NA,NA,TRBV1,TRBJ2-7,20,TGCACCAGCAGCCAAGATCTCCGCGGGACAGTGAAGAACGTACGCTACGAGCAGTACTTC,CTSSQDLRGTVKNVRYEQYF
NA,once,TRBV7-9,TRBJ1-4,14,TGTGCCAGCAGCAGCATCCAGGATGGCGAAAAACTGTTTTTT,CASSSIQDGEKLFF
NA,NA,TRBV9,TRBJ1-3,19,TGTGCCAGCAGCGTTCTTGGGGGTGGGGGCGGAATCTCTGGAAACACCATATATTTT,CASSVLGGGGGISGNTIYF
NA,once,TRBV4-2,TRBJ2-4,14,TGTGCCAGCAGCCAAGCGAATAGCGAAAACATTCAGTACTTC,CASSQANSENIQYF
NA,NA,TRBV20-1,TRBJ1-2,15,TGCAGTGCTAGTCCTGGGATGACAGGAACGCGAGGCTACACCTTC,CSASPGMTGTRGYTF
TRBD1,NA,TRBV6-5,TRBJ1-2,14,TGTGCCAGCAGAGACAGGGAACCTGGCTATGGCTACACCTTC,CASRDREPGYGYTF
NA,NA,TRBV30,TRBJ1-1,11,TGTGCCTCCGGGTTTAACACTGAAGCTTTCTTT,CASGFNTEAFF
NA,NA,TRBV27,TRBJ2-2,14,TGTGCCAGCAGTTTGCGCGGTTACACCGGGGAGCTGTTTTTT,CASSLRGYTGELFF
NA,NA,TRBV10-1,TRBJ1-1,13,TGCGCCAGCAGGCAGACAGGGAACACTGAAGCTTTCTTT,CASRQTGNTEAFF
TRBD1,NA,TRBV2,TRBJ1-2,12,TGTGCCAGCCGAGGGGGCGACTATGGCTACACCTTC,CASRGGDYGYTF
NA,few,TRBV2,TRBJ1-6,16,TGTGCCAGCAGTGGCCCCGGAGGGCCCTATAATTCACCCCTCCACTTT,CASSGPGGPYNSPLHF
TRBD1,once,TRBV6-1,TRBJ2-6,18,TGTGCCAGCAGTGAAAGAGGGGACAGGGTAACAGGGGCCAACGTCCTGACTTTC,CASSERGDRVTGANVLTF
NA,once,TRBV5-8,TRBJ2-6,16,TGTGCCAGCAGCGCCGGGACAATGGGGGGGGCCAACGTCCTGACTTTC,CASSAGTMGGANVLTF
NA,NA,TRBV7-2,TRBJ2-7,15,TGTGCCAGCAGCTTAGCGTACGGGAGTTCCTACGAGCAGTACTTC,CASSLAYGSSYEQYF
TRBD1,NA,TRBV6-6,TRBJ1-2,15,TGTGCCAGCAGTTACCGGGAGGGGGCGAACTATGGCTACACCTTC,CASSYREGANYGYTF
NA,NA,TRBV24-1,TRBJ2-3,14,TGTGCCACCAGTGAAGGACTTCACACAGATACGCAGTATTTT,CATSEGLHTDTQYF
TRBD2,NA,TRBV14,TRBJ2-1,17,TGTGCCAGCAGCCCCGGGACTAGCGGGAGGGGTTACAATGAGCAGTTCTTC,CASSPGTSGRGYNEQFF
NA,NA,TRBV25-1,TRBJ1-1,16,TGTGCCAGCAGTGAACGAGCAGGGACTAGGAACACTGAAGCTTTCTTT,CASSERAGTRNTEAFF
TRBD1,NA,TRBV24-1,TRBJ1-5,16,TGTGCCACCAGTGATTCCCGACAGGGGCTGTTTCAGCCCCAGCATTTT,CATSDSRQGLFQPQHF
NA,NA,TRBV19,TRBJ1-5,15,TGTGCCAGTAGTATAGGATCCGGGGGCAATCAGCCCCAGCATTTT,CASSIGSGGNQPQHF
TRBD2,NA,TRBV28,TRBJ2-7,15,TGTGCCAGCAGTGTAGGCGGACTAGGACCTTACGAGCAGTACTTC,CASSVGGLGPYEQYF
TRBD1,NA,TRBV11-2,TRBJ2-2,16,TGTGCCAGCAGCTTAGCCGAGGGGGCAAACACCGGGGAGCTGTTTTTT,CASSLAEGANTGELFF
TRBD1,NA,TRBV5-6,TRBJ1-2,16,TGTGCCAGCAGTTACTTGGACAGGGGGCGCAGCGATGGCTACACCTTC,CASSYLDRGRSDGYTF
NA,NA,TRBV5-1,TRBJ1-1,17,TGCGCCAGCAGCTTGGCAGGGGCAGGGAGCATGAACACTGAAGCTTTCTTT,CASSLAGAGSMNTEAFF
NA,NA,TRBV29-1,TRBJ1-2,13,TGCAGCGGGTCGGGGGGGCCCCACTATGGCTACACCTTC,CSGSGGPHYGYTF
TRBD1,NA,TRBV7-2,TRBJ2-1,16,TGTGCCAGCAGCTTAGCAGGGACAGGTACCTACAATGAGCAGTTCTTC,CASSLAGTGTYNEQFF
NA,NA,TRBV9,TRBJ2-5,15,TGTGCCAGCAGCCCCCGGTTGGGGGGGCGGGAGACCCAGTACTTC,CASSPRLGGRETQYF
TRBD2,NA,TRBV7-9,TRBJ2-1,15,TGTGCCAGCAGCTCAGCCGGGACTAGCAGCAACGAGCAGTTCTTC,CASSSAGTSSNEQFF
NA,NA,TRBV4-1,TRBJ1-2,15,TGCGCCAGCAGCCAAAGACAACTAGCTAACTATGGCTACACCTTC,CASSQRQLANYGYTF
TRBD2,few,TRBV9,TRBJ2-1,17,TGTGCCAGCAGCGTAGATCTGCTAGCGGGAGTAAAGAATGAGCAGTTCTTC,CASSVDLLAGVKNEQFF
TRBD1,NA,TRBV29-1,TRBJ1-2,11,TGCAGCGTTGGACAGGGGCATGGCTACACCTTC,CSVGQGHGYTF
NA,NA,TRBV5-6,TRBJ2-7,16,TGTGCCAGCAGCTTGTCGCCCGGGACACCGAACTACGAGCAGTACTTC,CASSLSPGTPNYEQYF
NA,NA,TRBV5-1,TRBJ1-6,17,TGCGCCAGCAGCCTACACGGACAGAGCTCCTATAATTCACCCCTCCACTTT,CASSLHGQSSYNSPLHF
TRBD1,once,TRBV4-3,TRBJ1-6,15,TGCGCCAGCAGCCAAGATGAAACAGGGGATTCACCCCTCCACTTT,CASSQDETGDSPLHF
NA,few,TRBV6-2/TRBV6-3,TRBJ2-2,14,TGTGCCAGCAGCCCCGCGCTCCCAGGAGGGGAGCTGTTTTTT,CASSPALPGGELFF
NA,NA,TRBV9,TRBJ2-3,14,TGTGCCAGCAGCGGGCCGCTCCTCACAGATACGCAGTATTTT,CASSGPLLTDTQYF
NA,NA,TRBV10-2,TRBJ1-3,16,TGCGCCAGCAGTGAGAGGCGGAGCCCCTCTGGAAACACCATATATTTT,CASSERRSPSGNTIYF
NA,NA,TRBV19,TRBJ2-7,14,TGTGCCAGTAGTATAGCGGAGGGTAGCTACGAGCAGTACTTC,CASSIAEGSYEQYF
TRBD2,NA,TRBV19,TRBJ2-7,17,TGTGCCAGTAGTATGGCTTTGGGGCTAGCGGTAACCTACGAGCAGTACTTC,CASSMALGLAVTYEQYF
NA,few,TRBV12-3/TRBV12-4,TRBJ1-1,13,TGTGCCAGCCGCCCCTCGGTGAACACTGAAGCTTTCTTT,CASRPSVNTEAFF
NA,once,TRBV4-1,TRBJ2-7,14,TGCGCCAGCAGCTTAGGGGGAAAGTCCTACGAGCAGTACTTC,CASSLGGKSYEQYF
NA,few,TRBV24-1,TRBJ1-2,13,TGTGCCACCAGTGAGGGGGCGAACTATGGCTACACCTTC,CATSEGANYGYTF
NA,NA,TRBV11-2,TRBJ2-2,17,TGTGCCAGCAGCTTAGATGGGGAGAGGCTTTTCACCGGGGAGCTGTTTTTT,CASSLDGERLFTGELFF
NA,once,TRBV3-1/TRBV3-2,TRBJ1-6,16,TGTGCCAGCAGCACACTGGGCAGACCCTATAATTCACCCCTCCACTTT,CASSTLGRPYNSPLHF
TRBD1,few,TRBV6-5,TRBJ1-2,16,TGTGCCAGCAGTTTAACCGGGACAGGGGGAAACTATGGCTACACCTTC,CASSLTGTGGNYGYTF
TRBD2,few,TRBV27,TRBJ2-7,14,TGTGCCAGCAGTTTATCGGGGGGGATCTACGAGCAGTACTTC,CASSLSGGIYEQYF
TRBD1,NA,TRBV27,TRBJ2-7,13,TGTGCCAGCAGTTGGCAGGGGGCCTACGAGCAGTACTTC,CASSWQGAYEQYF